This entry lists 28 T cell receptor beta chains sequenced from one sample in a study of Graves' ophthalmopathy and Graves' hyperthyroidism. Amplification from RNA transcripts yielded the TCR beta CDR3 regions. Scientists carried out first-round RT-PCR using HTBI primers and then a second-round multiplex PCR. MiXCR, run by TCRdb on the multiplex PCR reads, gives a single entry per CDR3 protein. The sample contains hundreds of thousands of distinct CDR3 sequences, roughly 21% of which appear only once. The sequencing sample was made of peripheral blood. These receptors originate from a woman in her forties or fifties with Graves' ophthalmopathy.

J is TRBJ1-1 and V is TRBV12-3 or TRBV12-4; 11 nucleotides match TRBD1. The CDR3 totals 15 residues. The V and J ends lost 5 bases and 4 bases, in that order; junction bases with no gene match: 6. The CDR3 nucleotides read TGTGCCAGCAGTCCGGGCGGGACAGGGGGCACTGAAGCTTTCTTT. This encodes CASSPGGTGGTEAFF.

The chain has TRBV12-3 or TRBV12-4 and TRBJ2-7; 7 nucleotides match TRBD2. Unmatched junction bases numbered 10, after V lost 5 bases and J lost 3 bases. This CDR3 has 15 amino acids. CDR3: CASSPPPGRIYEQYF. In nucleotides, the CDR3 is TGTGCCAGCAGTCCGCCCCCCGGGAGGATCTACGAGCAGTACTTC.

The sample holds many counts of this clonotype. J is TRBJ1-2 and V is TRBV30; D gene ambiguous. This CDR3 spans 15 amino acids. Germline lookup yields CDR1 GTSNPN and CDR2 SVGIG (reference sequence). Trimming stripped 5 bases from V and 4 bases from J, with 20 bases between. CDR3 sequence: CAWGKTDLPTYGYTF. The CDR3 DNA reads TGTGCCTGGGGGAAGACGGACCTACCTACCTATGGCTACACCTTC.

J is TRBJ2-5 and V is TRBV5-1; the D gene is possibly TRBD2 (6 bases). The CDR3 runs 14 residues. Germline values: CDR1 SGHRS, CDR2 YFSETQ. V lost 5 bases and J 2 bases, leaving 13 bases between the germline ends. The CDR3 DNA reads as TGCGCCAGCAGGCAGGAGGGGATGCAAGAGACCCAGTACTTC. Its protein is CASRQEGMQETQYF.

The CDR3 reads CASSPRDNGRQYF. CDR3 DNA sequence: TGTGCCAGCAGTCCCCGGGACAACGGGCGGCAGTACTTC. The rearrangement uses TRBV28 and TRBJ2-7; D possibly corresponds to TRBD1 (6 bases). V was cut by 5 bases and J by 9 bases, with 17 bases left in between. The CDR3 runs 13 residues. The germline V gene encodes CDR1 MDHEN and CDR2 SYDVKM. The entire variable domain, with the rest obtained from reference TRBV28 and TRBJ2-7, is as follows: DVKVTQSSRYLVKRTGEKVFLECVQDMDHENMFWYRQDPGLGLRLIYFSYDVKMKEKGDIPEGYSVSREKKERFSLILESASTNQTSMYLCASSPRDNGRQYFGPGTRLTVT.

There are many counts of this clonotype. This sequence joins TRBV7-3 and TRBJ2-7; the match to TRBD1 covers 8 bases. Germline CDR1 is SGHTA and CDR2 is FQGTGA. The V segment lost 3 bases and the J segment 6 bases; nucleotides outside the gene matches: 4. This CDR3 is built from 13 residues. CDR3 DNA sequence: TGTGCCAGCAGCTTCACAGGGGGAAGCGAGCAGTACTTC. Translating gives CASSFTGGSEQYF.

This clonotype was observed a few times. The chain recombines TRBV24-1 with TRBJ1-1; D is unresolved. Germline CDR1 and CDR2: KGHDR and SFDVKD. Trimming stripped 4 bases from V and 0 bases from J, with 5 bases between. The CDR3 is made up of 13 amino acids. CDR3 DNA sequence: TGTGCCACCAGTGAGTCCCTGAACACTGAAGCTTTCTTT. Its protein product is CATSESLNTEAFF.

This clonotype was detected ten times or more. The V and J genes are TRBV6-5 and TRBJ1-2, with D hard to call. Trimming took off 5 bases at V and 4 bases at J, with 20 bases between the two ends. The CDR3 is 16 residues long. Germline values: CDR1 MNHEY, CDR2 SVGAGI. DNA for the CDR3: TGTGCCAGCAGTGTAACTCGGGGAGGTGGTACCTATGGCTACACCTTC. It specifies CASSVTRGGGTYGYTF.

The sample holds many counts of this clonotype. This rearrangement joins TRBV2 to TRBJ1-3; 7 bases align to TRBD1. Germline CDR1 reads SNHLY; CDR2 reads FYNNEI. V trimming: 4 bases; J trimming: 0 bases; junction bases outside the gene matches: 9. CDR3 size: 17 residues. CDR3 region: CASSAPQGSRSGNTIYF. The CDR3 DNA sequence: TGTGCCAGCAGTGCCCCACAGGGGTCCCGCTCTGGAAACACCATATATTTT.

This clonotype was recorded many times. The gene calls are TRBV6-2 or TRBV6-3 and TRBJ2-7; D is unclear. The V end was cut by 7 bases, the J end by 3 bases, with 10 bases between. The CDR3 totals 12 residues. Germline V lookup: CDR1 MNHEY, CDR2 SVGEGT. As DNA, the CDR3 is TGTGCCAGCATTAGCTTGCGCTACGAGCAGTACTTC. It yields the protein CASISLRYEQYF.

This clonotype came up many times. V usage is TRBV20-1 and J usage is TRBJ2-7; 10 bases are shared with TRBD2. The length of the CDR3 is 16 residues. After removal of 6 bases from V and 2 bases from J, the junction contained 13 bases not matched to a gene. The V gene's germline CDR1 is DFQATT and CDR2 SNEGSKA (reference sequence). In DNA form, the CDR3 reads TGCAGTGCCCGACGGAGCGGGAGGGAATGGGCCTACGAGCAGTACTTC. Amino acids: CSARRSGREWAYEQYF.

This clonotype was counted ten times or more. This chain joins TRBV5-6 and TRBJ1-2, with D possibly being TRBD1 (5 bases). CDR3 length equals 16 residues. The germline gives CDR1 SGHDT, CDR2 YYEEEE. V lost 4 bases to trimming and J lost 2 bases, with 18 bases between them. The CDR3 region is CASSAVTEGLNYGYTF. CDR3 coding DNA: TGTGCCAGCAGCGCCGTGACAGAGGGACTCAACTATGGCTACACCTTC.

This clonotype appeared a few times. V is TRBV11-1 and J is TRBJ2-7; the D call may be TRBD1 or TRBD2 (7 bases each). This CDR3 region has 18 residues. Trimming took off 3 bases at V and 4 bases at J, with 25 bases between the two ends. Germline V gene lookup returns CDR1 SGHAT and CDR2 FQDESV (reference sequence). CDR3: CASSFRRGGGSGVYEQYF. The CDR3 bases are TGTGCCAGCAGCTTCCGACGAGGGGGCGGGAGTGGGGTTTACGAGCAGTACTTC.

The chain employs TRBV2 and TRBJ2-2; 10 bases are shared with TRBD1. Trimming cost V 6 bases and J 6 bases; bases outside gene matches: 10. This CDR3 has 16 residues. Germline CDR1 SNHLY, CDR2 FYNNEI. The CDR3 reads CASRPGTGVYSGELFF. CDR3 nucleotides: TGTGCCAGCAGACCTGGGACAGGGGTTTACTCCGGGGAGCTGTTTTTT. The whole variable domain, filled in from reference TRBV2 and TRBJ2-2, reads EPEVTQTPSHQVTQMGQEVILRCVPISNHLYFYWYRQILGQKVEFLVSFYNNEISEKSEIFDDQFSVERPDGSNFTLKIRSTKLEDSAMYFCASRPGTGVYSGELFFGEGSRLTVL.

This clonotype was found many times. The chain is built from TRBV24-1 and TRBJ2-2; 9 nucleotides line up with TRBD1. Germline V gene sequence: CDR1 KGHDR, CDR2 SFDVKD. This CDR3 has 16 residues. With V trimmed by 4 bases and J by 4 bases, 6 bases remained unmatched. This chain's CDR3 is CATSDRNRGPTGELFF. CDR3 bases: TGTGCCACCAGTGACCGAAACAGGGGGCCCACCGGGGAGCTGTTTTTT.

This clonotype was counted at least ten times. The chain links TRBV7-8 to TRBJ1-2, with unresolved D. The CDR3 runs 13 residues. V lost 5 bases, J lost 5 bases, and 12 bases lay in between. Germline values: CDR1 SGHVS, CDR2 FQNEAQ. The CDR3 nucleotides read TGTGCCAGCAGCCTACCCTCGGATTATGGCTACACCTTC. Protein: CASSLPSDYGYTF.

This clonotype was counted many times. V usage is TRBV6-5 and J usage is TRBJ2-7; D is undetermined. V shed 0 bases and J shed 3 bases, with 12 bases lying between them. Germline loops: CDR1 MNHEY, CDR2 SVGAGI. The CDR3 has 15 amino acids. CDR3 bases: TGTGCCAGCAGTTACTCGCGACTCCAAAACTACGAGCAGTACTTC. The encoded protein is CASSYSRLQNYEQYF.

V and J are TRBV10-3 and TRBJ1-5, with 9 bases that match TRBD1. CDR3 length: 15 residues. Germline lookup yields CDR1 ENHRY and CDR2 SYGVKD. Losses at the gene ends were 10 bases for V and 5 bases for J; bases not matched to a gene: 12. Here the CDR3 reads CATLHTGTGHQPQHF. The CDR3 coding sequence is TGTGCCACGCTTCACACCGGGACAGGGCATCAGCCCCAGCATTTT.

This clonotype appeared many times. The V and J genes are TRBV30 and TRBJ1-6, with 7 nucleotides matching TRBD1. The germline gives CDR1 GTSNPN, CDR2 SVGIG (reference sequence). The CDR3 has 14 amino acids. J was trimmed by 7 bases and V by 0 bases; bases with no gene match: 3. CDR3 coding DNA: TGTGCCTGGAGTGTTGGGACAGAAAATTCACCCCTCCACTTT. Amino acids: CAWSVGTENSPLHF.

The chain carries TRBV28 and TRBJ2-7, with D possibly being TRBD1 (5 bases). Deletions cut 5 bases from V and 4 bases from J, with 18 bases between. CDR3 length: 15 amino acids. Germline CDR1 MDHEN, CDR2 SYDVKM. In DNA, the CDR3 is TGTGCCAGCAGTCCCCCCCAGGGTTTGGGGTACGAGCAGTACTTC. Translated, it gives CASSPPQGLGYEQYF.

J is TRBJ2-7 and V is TRBV30; 8 nucleotides align to TRBD1. Trimming cost V 3 bases and J 5 bases; bases outside gene matches: 0. Germline loops: CDR1 GTSNPN, CDR2 SVGIG (reference sequence). This CDR3 comprises 11 residues. CDR3 in amino acids: CAWRDRDEQYF. The CDR3 region has the DNA TGTGCCTGGAGGGACAGGGACGAGCAGTACTTC.

The chain joins TRBV20-1 to TRBJ2-7, with D maybe TRBD2 (6 bases). Trimming stripped 0 bases from V and 2 bases from J, with 14 bases between. This CDR3 contains 15 residues. Germline V gives CDR1 DFQATT, CDR2 SNEGSKA (reference sequence). The CDR3: CSARDPGRSAYEQYF. CDR3 sequence (DNA): TGCAGTGCTAGAGATCCCGGGAGATCGGCCTACGAGCAGTACTTC.

The V call is TRBV15, the J call TRBJ2-7; 10 nucleotides match TRBD2. CDR3 size: 15 residues. Looked up from germline, CDR1 is LNHNV and CDR2 is YYDKDF (reference sequence). V gave up 2 bases and J gave up 6 bases; unmatched junction bases: 7. CDR3 sequence: CATSRRSSGSCEQYF. Here the CDR3 DNA reads TGTGCCACCAGCAGACGATCTAGCGGGAGCTGCGAGCAGTACTTC. Supplemented by reference TRBV15 and TRBJ2-7, the full variable domain reads DAMVIQNPRYQVTQFGKPVTLSCSQTLNHNVMYWYQQKSSQAPKLLFHYYDKDFNNEADTPDNFQSRRPNTSFCFLDIRSPGLGDTAMYLCATSRRSSGSCEQYFGPGTRLTVT.

Only a few counts were recorded for this clonotype. A much larger clone differs from this one at a single base, so this may be a read error. This sequence joins TRBV28 and TRBJ1-5, with a possible D match to TRBD1 (5 bases). Germline lookup yields CDR1 MDHEN and CDR2 SYDVKM. The CDR3 contains 15 residues. CDR3 in amino acids: CVSSTSEGRSQPQHF. The CDR3 DNA reads as TGTGTCAGCAGTACCTCGGAGGGGCGAAGTCAGCCCCAGCATTTT.

This clonotype came up many times. This rearrangement joins TRBV12-3 or TRBV12-4 to TRBJ1-1; 10 nucleotides align to TRBD1. With V trimmed by 6 bases and J by 5 bases, 6 bases remained unmatched. There are 14 residues in the CDR3. The CDR3 loop is CASRQTGGETEAFF. The CDR3 DNA sequence: TGTGCCAGCAGACAGACAGGGGGCGAAACTGAAGCTTTCTTT.

The rearrangement joins TRBV19 to TRBJ1-1; 9 bases map to TRBD1. Germline V lookup: CDR1 LNHDA, CDR2 SQIVND (reference sequence). There are 13 residues in the CDR3. V was clipped by 8 bases and J by 5 bases; unmatched bases: 6. The CDR3 nucleotides are TGTGCCAGTGGGACAGGGCTCCCTACTGAAGCTTTCTTT. Translated: CASGTGLPTEAFF.

In this sample, this clonotype turned up many times. This chain joins TRBV29-1 and TRBJ1-2; maybe TRBD1 (5 bases). Germline lookup yields CDR1 SQVTM and CDR2 ANQGSEA. The CDR3 contains 13 residues. Trimming removed 7 bases at V and 0 bases at J, with 12 bases between. The CDR3 region has the DNA TGCAGCGACCGACAGCGAACTAACTATGGCTACACCTTC. Its translation is CSDRQRTNYGYTF.

This clonotype was counted ten times or more. The chain links TRBV11-2 to TRBJ1-3, with TRBD1 identical over 7 bases. The CDR3 is 16 residues long. Germline trimming cut 5 bases from V and 5 bases from J; bases unmatched to any gene: 12. Germline values: CDR1 SGHAT, CDR2 FQNNGV. CDR3 nucleotides: TGTGCCAGCAGCAAGCGACAGGGAAAGACAAGAAACACCATATATTTT. This encodes CASSKRQGKTRNTIYF.